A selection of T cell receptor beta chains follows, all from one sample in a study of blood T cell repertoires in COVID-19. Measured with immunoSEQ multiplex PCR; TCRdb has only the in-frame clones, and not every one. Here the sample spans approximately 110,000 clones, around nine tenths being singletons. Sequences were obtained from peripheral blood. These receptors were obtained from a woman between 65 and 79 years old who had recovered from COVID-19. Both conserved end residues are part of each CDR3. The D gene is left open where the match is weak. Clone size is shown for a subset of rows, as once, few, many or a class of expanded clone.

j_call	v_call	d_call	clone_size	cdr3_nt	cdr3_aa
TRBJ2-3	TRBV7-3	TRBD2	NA	TGTGCCAGCAGCCCTAGCGGGGCGGGGCCAGATACGCAGTATTTT	CASSPSGAGPDTQYF
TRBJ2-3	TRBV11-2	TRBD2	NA	TGTGCCAGCAGCCTGTCGGGGGGGCTGACAGATACGCAGTATTTT	CASSLSGGLTDTQYF
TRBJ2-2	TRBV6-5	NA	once	TGTGCCAGTCAACGAAAAGGAGAGTTCACCGGGGAGCTGTTTTTT	CASQRKGEFTGELFF
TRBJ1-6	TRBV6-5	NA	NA	TGTGCCAGCAAAGAGGGATCCTATAATTCACCCCTCCACTTT	CASKEGSYNSPLHF
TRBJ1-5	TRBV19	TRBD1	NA	TGTGCCAGTAGCTCCGGGACAGGGGGTGGGATTGGGCCCCAGCATTTT	CASSSGTGGGIGPQHF
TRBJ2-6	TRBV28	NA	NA	TGTGCCAGCACCTCTACAGGCTCCTTCTCTGGGGCCAACGTCCTGACTTTC	CASTSTGSFSGANVLTF
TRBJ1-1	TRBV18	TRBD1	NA	TGTGCCAGCTCACGGGCAGGGGGAATGAACACTGAAGCTTTCTTT	CASSRAGGMNTEAFF
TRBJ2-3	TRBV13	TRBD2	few	TGTGCCAGCAGCGCCCGACTAGCGATGCCAGGGGCAGATACGCAGTATTTT	CASSARLAMPGADTQYF
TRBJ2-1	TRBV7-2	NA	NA	TGTGCCAGCAGCTTTTCGCGGGGGGACAGGGTCTTCTACAATGAGCAGTTCTTC	CASSFSRGDRVFYNEQFF
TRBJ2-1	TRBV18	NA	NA	TGTGCCAGCTCTCCCGGGATCGGCTACAATGAGCAGTTCTTC	CASSPGIGYNEQFF
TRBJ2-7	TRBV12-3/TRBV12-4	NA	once	TGTGCCAGCAGCTACCGCGACGAGCAGTACTTC	CASSYRDEQYF
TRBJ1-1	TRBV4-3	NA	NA	TGCGCCAGCAGCCCGGCGGGGGGGCGAGTGGGGACTGAAGCTTTCTTT	CASSPAGGRVGTEAFF
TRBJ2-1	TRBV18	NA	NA	TGTGCCAGCTCACCAGTTTTGGGAGACGCGAGCTCCTACAATGAGCAGTTCTTC	CASSPVLGDASSYNEQFF
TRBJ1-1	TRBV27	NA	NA	TGTGCCAGCGAATCGCAGTCGAACACTGAAGCTTTCTTT	CASESQSNTEAFF
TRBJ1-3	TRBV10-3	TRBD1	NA	TGTGCCATCAGTTCAACCGGGACAGGGGGCGGAAACACCATATATTTT	CAISSTGTGGGNTIYF
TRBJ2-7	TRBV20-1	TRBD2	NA	TGCAGTGCTAGTCTGGGGGGGGAGCAGTACTTC	CSASLGGEQYF
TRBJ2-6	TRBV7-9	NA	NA	TGTGCCAGCAGCTTAGAACTGGGGCGGCACGGGGCCAACGTCCTGACTTTC	CASSLELGRHGANVLTF
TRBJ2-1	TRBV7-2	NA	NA	TGTGCCAGCAGCTTTTTTGCGGGCCCCGGTGAGCAGTTCTTC	CASSFFAGPGEQFF
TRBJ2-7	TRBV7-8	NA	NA	TGTGCCAGCAGCTCGAGCTCCTACGAGCAGTACTTC	CASSSSSYEQYF
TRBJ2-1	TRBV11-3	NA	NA	TGTGCCAGCAGCTTAGATGGGAGTCGAGAGGGAAGCTACAATGAGCAGTTCTTC	CASSLDGSREGSYNEQFF
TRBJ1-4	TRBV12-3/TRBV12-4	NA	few	TGTGCCAGCAGTTTGGGAGGAAAACTGTTTTTT	CASSLGGKLFF
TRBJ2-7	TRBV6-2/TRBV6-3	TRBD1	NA	TGTGCCAGCAGTTACTCCGTTACCGGGACAGAGAACTACGAGCAGTACTTC	CASSYSVTGTENYEQYF
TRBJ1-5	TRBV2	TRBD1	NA	TGTGCCAGCAGTGGCCGGGACAGGGGGGACAATCAGCTCCAGCATTTT	CASSGRDRGDNQLQHF
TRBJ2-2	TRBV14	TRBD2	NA	TGTGCCAGCAGCCATCGGACTAGCGGGACCGGGGAGCTGTTTTTT	CASSHRTSGTGELFF
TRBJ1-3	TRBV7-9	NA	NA	TGTGCCAGCAGCGCGACTAACCGTCCTGGAAACACCATATATTTT	CASSATNRPGNTIYF
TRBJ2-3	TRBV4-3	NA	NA	TGCGCCAGCAGCCTACGAGTTTCCACAGATACGCAGTATTTT	CASSLRVSTDTQYF
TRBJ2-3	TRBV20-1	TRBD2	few	TGCAGTGCTAGTGGGGCGCTAGCGGGAGCCACAGATACGCAGTATTTT	CSASGALAGATDTQYF
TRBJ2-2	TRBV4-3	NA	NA	TGCGCCAGCAGCCCCCAACTAGGACGGGGAACCGGGGAGCTGTTTTTT	CASSPQLGRGTGELFF